This T cell receptor (beta chain) emerged from a study of shared clonotypes between healthy human individuals. The overall study: Three plates were used per donor for CD4 naive, three for CD4 memory, two for CD8 naive and one for CD8 memory.

A word on this clone: Its antigen is unknown.

This table comes from immunoSEQ multiplex PCR, and its TCRdb copy is limited to in-frame clones, with some not included. The repertoire consists of roughly 2.4 million clones, with nearly 97% occurring once and the leading ten covering roughly 0.13%. A CD45RA-negative memory subset and a CD45RA+ naive subset were separated from the CD4+ cells. Notes on the study in general: Shared across four donors were about 4.8% of the naive CD4 clonotypes.

Per the germline V gene, CDR1 is MDHEN and CDR2 is SYDVKM. This CDR3 spans 15 amino acids. Trimming took 5 bases from V and 7 from J, leaving 17 bases between them. The sequence came from a man aged 18 to 29 in good health. The sequencing sample was made of naive CD4+ T cells sorted from blood. Subset in this sample: CD45RA+ positively selected. V is TRBV28 and J is TRBJ1-4, with D perhaps TRBD1 (5 bases). CDR3 bases: TGTGCCAGCAGTGTCCGGACCCCGGGGGGTGAAAAACTGTTTTTT. Translation: CASSVRTPGGEKLFF.